Shown below are 9 T cell receptor beta chains from a single sample sequenced in a study of cytomegalovirus exposure and HLA in healthy donors. This PCR relied on a set of 60 Vbeta primers and 13 Jbeta primers. Using immunoSEQ multiplex PCR, the repertoire was profiled, and TCRdb retains in-frame clones only, with some absent. The sample has fewer than 140,000 clones, 60% to 85% seen once; the top ten hold approximately 2.6%. Sequencing was done on a sample of PBMCs. These receptors were taken from a male donor in good health and CMV-seropositive.

The chain uses TRBV9 and TRBJ2-1; 11 bases line up with TRBD2. Germline assignment: CDR1 SGDLS and CDR2 YYNGEE. Unmatched junction bases numbered 15, after V lost 4 bases and J lost 6 bases. This CDR3 region has 18 residues. CDR3 in DNA: TGTGCCAGCAGCCTCCGACGCGGGGGTAGCGGGGGGGCCAATGAGCAGTTCTTC. Protein product: CASSLRRGGSGGANEQFF.

The sample holds a few counts of this clone. V and J are TRBV4-3 and TRBJ1-3; 8 bases map to TRBD1. CDR3 size: 16 residues. V was clipped by 2 bases and J by 2 bases; unmatched bases: 5. CDR1 and CDR2 (germline): LGHNA, YSLEER. The CDR3 DNA sequence: TGCGCCAGCAGCCAAACCATCAGGGGGCCTGGAAACACCATATATTTT. Its protein is CASSQTIRGPGNTIYF.

The chain is built from TRBV28 and TRBJ1-1, with D tentatively TRBD1 (5 bases). The CDR3 is 14 amino acids. V dropped 8 bases and J dropped 0 bases, with 13 bases sitting between them. Germline V lookup: CDR1 MDHEN, CDR2 SYDVKM. This chain's CDR3 is CASRTGDLNTEAFF. For the CDR3, the DNA is TGTGCCAGCCGCACCGGGGACTTGAACACTGAAGCTTTCTTT.

The rearrangement uses TRBV14 and TRBJ2-7, with D unclear. The CDR3 is 13 amino acids. V was cut by 4 bases and J by 2 bases, with 9 bases left in between. CDR1 is SGHDN, CDR2 FVKESK, per germline. CDR3 nucleotides: TGTGCCAGCAGCCGACGGGTGCCCTACGAGCAGTACTTC. Translated, it gives CASSRRVPYEQYF.

V is TRBV5-1 and J is TRBJ2-7, with D perhaps matching TRBD2 (6 bases). Germline V gene data show CDR1 as SGHRS and CDR2 as YFSETQ. This CDR3 region has 13 residues. Trimming took off 1 base at V and 6 bases at J, with 11 bases between the two ends. The CDR3 DNA is TGCGCCAGCAGCTTGCGCAGGGAGGCCGAGCAGTACTTC. It is translated as CASSLRREAEQYF.

The chain links TRBV30 to TRBJ2-5, with D maybe TRBD2 (6 bases). V lost 2 bases to trimming and J lost 5 bases, with 12 bases between them. The CDR3 loop spans 13 amino acids. From germline, CDR1 is GTSNPN and CDR2 SVGIG (reference sequence). CDR3 sequence: CAWSSGVGETQYF. The CDR3 coding sequence is TGTGCCTGGAGTTCGGGAGTTGGGGAGACCCAGTACTTC.

The genes are TRBV7-3 and TRBJ2-3; 10 bases fit TRBD2. This CDR3 has 15 residues. The V and J ends lost 3 bases and 7 bases, in that order; junction bases with no gene match: 7. Per the germline V gene, CDR1 is SGHTA and CDR2 is FQGTGA. Here the CDR3 reads CASSFAAGGLNTQYF. CDR3 coding DNA: TGTGCCAGCAGCTTTGCAGCGGGGGGGCTGAATACGCAGTATTTT.

This clone turned up a few times. The gene calls are TRBV30 and TRBJ2-2; TRBD2 is a possible D gene (6 bases). Per the germline V gene, CDR1 is GTSNPN and CDR2 is SVGIG (reference sequence). The CDR3 has 14 residues. The ends were cut back, 0 bases at V and 5 bases at J, with 10 bases in the middle. The DNA of the CDR3 is TGTGCCTGGAGTGTACTGCGGGATACCGGGGAGCTGTTTTTT. This gives the protein CAWSVLRDTGELFF.

The gene calls are TRBV7-2 and TRBJ2-3; 7 nucleotides agree with TRBD2. V was pared by 5 bases and J by 0 bases, with 11 bases of the junction left unmatched. Germline-derived CDR1 and CDR2 are SGHTA and FQGNSA. CDR3 length equals 17 residues. CDR3 in DNA: TGTGCCAGCAGCCCAAGCTGGGCGGGAGTGAGCACAGATACGCAGTATTTT. It specifies CASSPSWAGVSTDTQYF.